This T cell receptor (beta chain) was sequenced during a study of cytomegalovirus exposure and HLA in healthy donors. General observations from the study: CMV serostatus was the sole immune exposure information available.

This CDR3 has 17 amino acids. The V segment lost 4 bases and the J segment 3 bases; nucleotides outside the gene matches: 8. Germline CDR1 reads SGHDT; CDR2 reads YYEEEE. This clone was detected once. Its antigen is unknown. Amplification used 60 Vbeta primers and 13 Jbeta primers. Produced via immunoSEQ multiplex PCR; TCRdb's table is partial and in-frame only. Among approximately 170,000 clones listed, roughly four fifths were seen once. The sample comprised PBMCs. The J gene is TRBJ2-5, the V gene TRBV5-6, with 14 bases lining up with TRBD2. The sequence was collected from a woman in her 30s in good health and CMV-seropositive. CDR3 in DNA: TGTGCCAGCAGCCCCCCCATGGGACTAGCGGGAGAAGAGACCCAGTACTTC. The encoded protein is CASSPPMGLAGEETQYF.